These 8 T cell receptor beta chains originate from one sample sequenced in a study of CD8 T cells in Susac syndrome. RNA, at roughly 0.5 to 1 ug, was reverse transcribed with random hexamers. Each CDR3 protein gets one entry after TCRdb re-called the immunoSEQ multiplex PCR reads with MiXCR. The sample lists roughly 200,000 distinct CDR3 sequences, 95% occurring once. Source material: CD4+ T cells from PBMCs. The receptors shown here come from a human donor with multiple sclerosis.

The J gene is TRBJ2-1, the V gene TRBV20-1, with 8 bases fitting TRBD2. The CDR3 is made up of 13 amino acids. Per germline, CDR1 DFQATT and CDR2 SNEGSKA (reference sequence). The CDR3 is CSPGTRTSVEQFF. In nucleotides, the CDR3 is TGCAGCCCCGGGACTAGGACGTCCGTTGAGCAGTTCTTC.

The table lists this clonotype with a count of one. J is TRBJ2-7 and V is TRBV7-8; TRBD2 agrees at 8 bases. V shed 5 bases and J 3 bases; nucleotides not matched to a gene: 9. Per germline, CDR1 SGHVS and CDR2 FQNEAQ. The CDR3 is 15 residues long. CDR3 DNA sequence: TGTGCCAGCAGCCCGAAGAGCGGGAGAAGCTACGAGCAGTACTTC. Translation gives CASSPKSGRSYEQYF.

This clonotype was detected once. V is TRBV4-1 and J is TRBJ1-1; no clear D gene. This CDR3 has 13 residues. The V end was cut by 0 bases, the J end by 12 bases, with 14 bases between. Germline V gene sequence: CDR1 MGHRA, CDR2 YSYEKL. CDR3: CASSQDRMGMPFF. For the CDR3, the DNA is TGCGCCAGCAGCCAAGATAGGATGGGGATGCCTTTCTTT.

The V call is TRBV9, the J call TRBJ2-1; D not certain. V was cut by 0 bases and J by 10 bases, with 23 bases left in between. CDR1 and CDR2 from the germline V gene are SGDLS and YYNGEE. The CDR3 is 17 amino acids. The CDR3 region has the DNA TGTGCCAGCAGCGTAGATTCGGTAGGGCTAGTTTCAAGGGAGCAGTTCTTC. This translates into CASSVDSVGLVSREQFF.

The rearrangement links TRBV12-3 or TRBV12-4 to TRBJ1-5; the D is unclear. V was shortened by 1 base and J by 0 bases, with 4 bases between the two germline ends. The CDR3 is 14 residues long. The DNA of the CDR3 is TGTGCCAGCAGTTTAGTAGATAGCAATCAGCCCCAGCATTTT. It yields the protein CASSLVDSNQPQHF.

This chain connects TRBV20-1 to TRBJ2-1; the D is unclear. The CDR3 is 14 amino acids. CDR1 is DFQATT, CDR2 SNEGSKA, per germline (reference sequence). V was trimmed by 3 bases and J by 6 bases, leaving 15 bases between them. CDR3 loop: CSASLRGESNEQFF. CDR3 nucleotides: TGCAGTGCTAGCCTCCGTGGAGAGAGCAATGAGCAGTTCTTC.

This chain connects TRBV24-1 to TRBJ2-3; D is undetermined. Per the germline V gene, CDR1 is KGHDR and CDR2 is SFDVKD. Between the trimmed V and J ends, which lost 3 bases and 1 base, there was a span of 1 base. This CDR3 region has 12 residues. CDR3 sequence (DNA): TGTGCCACCAGTGATCGCACAGATACGCAGTATTTT. This codes for CATSDRTDTQYF.

V is TRBV20-1 and J is TRBJ2-7; the D is unclear. This CDR3 is built from 12 residues. V was shortened by 2 bases and J by 0 bases, with 5 bases between the two germline ends. Per germline, CDR1 DFQATT and CDR2 SNEGSKA (reference sequence). CDR3 sequence (DNA): TGCAGTGCTAGACCGATCTCCTACGAGCAGTACGTC. Translated: CSARPISYEQYV.